The TCR beta chain described here comes from a study of CD39 and CD103 CD8 tumor-infiltrating T cells. Study results and caveats: Compared with DN, SP and blood memory CD8, DP TILs appeared more oligoclonal.

This clone is categorized as medium-sized (0.01 to 0.1%). Its antigen is not identified. Genomic DNA came from roughly 10,000 to 100,000 sorted cells per subset. The repertoire was sequenced with immunoSEQ multiplex PCR; TCRdb's copy has only in-frame clones and lacks some. The profile shows a few thousand clones, 63% of them singletons. The CDR3 loop spans 14 amino acids. Germline loops: CDR1 MDHEN, CDR2 SYDVKM. V was trimmed by 3 bases and J by 3 bases, leaving 9 bases between them. Sequencing was done on a sample of CD39- CD103- CD8+ T cells sorted from the tumor. Subset here: CD103-CD39- double-negative CD45RA- CD8 T cells. The chain combines TRBV28 with TRBJ1-5; D perhaps matches TRBD1 (6 bases). The receptor comes from a human donor with head and neck squamous cell carcinoma. CDR3 bases: TGTGCCAGCAGTTTCTGGGGGCCCAATCAGCCCCAGCATTTT. Translation gives CASSFWGPNQPQHF.